These 28 T cell receptor beta chains were sequenced from one sample in a study of CXCR3-negative and CXCR3-positive naive CD8 T cells. 5' RACE with UMI labels generated the TRB cDNA libraries. TCRdb re-called the 5' RACE reads and shows each CDR3 protein once, DNA omitted. This specimen shows over 70,000 distinct CDR3 sequences; the ten leading clones hold around 1.8%. Sequenced input: naive CXCR3- CD8+ T cells from blood. Noted subset: CD45RO-CCR7+CD27+CD95- naive CD8+ T cells lacking CXCR3 (TNR3-). All receptors come from a human donor in good health. Some clones in this sample may be carry-over from other donors' samples.

V usage is TRBV5-4 and J usage is TRBJ1-5. Germline V gives CDR1 SGHNT, CDR2 YYREEE (reference sequence). This CDR3 has 15 residues. The CDR3 is CASSLAGMGNQPQHF.

J is TRBJ2-7 and V is TRBV4-2; the TRBD1 assignment by TCRdb is unverifiable without DNA. CDR1 and CDR2 from the germline V gene are LGHNA and YNFKEQ. This CDR3 comprises 16 residues. The CDR3 here is CASSQDRRGPAYEQYF.

The rearrangement joins TRBV4-1 to TRBJ1-6. This CDR3 comprises 17 residues. CDR1 and CDR2 from the germline V gene are MGHRA and YSYEKL. The CDR3 is CASSQDATALYNSPLHF.

V usage is TRBV27 and J usage is TRBJ2-1; TCRdb selects TRBD2, and the lack of DNA leaves this call unchecked. This CDR3 contains 15 residues. Germline lookup yields CDR1 MNHEY and CDR2 SMNVEV (reference sequence). CDR3 protein: CASSLAGPSYNEQFF.

The chain employs TRBV25-1 and TRBJ2-3; TCRdb calls TRBD1, which cannot be checked without DNA. This CDR3 region has 16 residues. The germline V gene has CDR1 MGHDK and CDR2 SYGVNS. CDR3 sequence: CASSEGTGAYTDTQYF. The whole variable domain, filled in from reference TRBV25-1 and TRBJ2-3, reads EADIYQTPRYLVIGTGKKITLECSQTMGHDKMYWYQQDPGMELHLIHYSYGVNSTEKGDLSSESTVSRIRTEHFPLTLESARPSHTSQYLCASSEGTGAYTDTQYFGPGTRLTVL.

The CDR3 loop reads CASSQGLAGGNEQFF. This chain joins TRBV7-8 and TRBJ2-1; absent DNA, TCRdb's TRBD2 call cannot be checked. CDR1 is SGHVS and CDR2 is FQNEAQ in the germline V gene. CDR3 length: 15 residues.

The chain recombines TRBV7-9 with TRBJ1-1. CDR1 SEHNR and CDR2 FQNEAQ come from the germline V gene (reference sequence). This CDR3 contains 15 residues. The CDR3 spells CASSLRGSVNTEAFF.

The CDR3: CSVEVQGNEQFF. This chain uses TRBV29-1 with TRBJ2-1; the TRBD1 assignment by TCRdb is unverifiable without DNA. The CDR3 loop spans 12 amino acids. Germline CDR1 SQVTM, CDR2 ANQGSEA.

The chain recombines TRBV7-9 with TRBJ1-2; TCRdb names TRBD1, which stays unverified in the absence of DNA. CDR1 SEHNR and CDR2 FQNEAQ come from the germline V gene (reference sequence). This CDR3 is built from 13 residues. The CDR3: CASSSEGAYGYTF.

V gene TRBV29-1 combines with J gene TRBJ2-1; the TCRdb D gene call, TRBD2, has no DNA to confirm it. Germline V gives CDR1 SQVTM, CDR2 ANQGSEA. The CDR3 runs to 14 residues. The CDR3 reads CSVESSGWNNEQFF.

The CDR3 protein is CAISESVRGPAGQFF. The rearrangement joins TRBV10-3 to TRBJ2-1; TCRdb reports TRBD1, a call that lacks DNA to check it against. Germline CDR1 and CDR2: ENHRY and SYGVKD. The CDR3 runs to 15 residues.

The rearrangement links TRBV7-7 to TRBJ2-2. Germline values: CDR1 SSHAT, CDR2 FNYEAQ (reference sequence). The CDR3 length is 15 residues. CDR3 region: CASSHGPLGTGELFF.

V is TRBV7-9 and J is TRBJ2-1; TCRdb's D call of TRBD2 is untestable without DNA. The V gene's germline CDR1 is SEHNR and CDR2 FQNEAQ (reference sequence). The CDR3 loop spans 16 amino acids. CDR3 sequence: CASSFVTSGADNEQFF.

CDR3: CASSLSGATEAFF. The chain is built from TRBV27 and TRBJ1-1. In germline, CDR1 is MNHEY, CDR2 SMNVEV (reference sequence). This CDR3 contains 13 residues.

The chain is built from TRBV7-9 and TRBJ2-1. The V gene's germline CDR1 is SEHNR and CDR2 FQNEAQ (reference sequence). The length of the CDR3 is 11 residues. CDR3 sequence reads: CASSLATEQFF.

The CDR3 here is CSAHWREGPYEQYF. J is TRBJ2-7 and V is TRBV20-1; TCRdb calls TRBD2, which cannot be checked without DNA. This CDR3 region has 14 residues. CDR1 and CDR2 from the germline V gene are DFQATT and SNEGSKA (reference sequence).

The chain links TRBV7-2 to TRBJ2-1; TCRdb's D call of TRBD2 is untestable without DNA. The CDR3 consists of 15 residues. Germline lookup yields CDR1 SGHTA and CDR2 FQGNSA. The CDR3 sequence: CASSGTSGGVGEQFF.

This sequence joins TRBV29-1 and TRBJ2-1; the D call from TCRdb, TRBD1, cannot be confirmed without DNA. This CDR3 contains 12 residues. Looked up from germline, CDR1 is SQVTM and CDR2 is ANQGSEA. CDR3 sequence: CSVSTEYNGQFF.

The chain links TRBV4-2 to TRBJ2-7; without DNA, the TCRdb call of TRBD2 cannot be checked. This CDR3 contains 16 residues. Germline loops: CDR1 LGHNA, CDR2 YNFKEQ. CDR3: CASSQEGLAGVYEQYF.

V usage is TRBV7-9 and J usage is TRBJ2-7; TCRdb's D call of TRBD1 is untestable without DNA. In germline, CDR1 is SEHNR, CDR2 FQNEAQ (reference sequence). There are 12 residues in the CDR3. The CDR3 here is CASSWDAYEQYF.

The J gene is TRBJ2-5, the V gene TRBV28; the TRBD1 assignment by TCRdb is unverifiable without DNA. The CDR3 spans 16 residues. CDR1 is MDHEN, CDR2 SYDVKM, per germline. The CDR3 is CASSLPGTVIGETQYF.

This rearrangement joins TRBV29-1 to TRBJ2-7; TCRdb picks TRBD2, but there is no DNA to check that call. There are 13 residues in the CDR3. From germline, CDR1 is SQVTM and CDR2 ANQGSEA. The CDR3 sequence is CSVEDSRRYEQYF.

The rearrangement links TRBV29-1 to TRBJ2-7; TCRdb lists TRBD2, though no DNA is available to test this call. This CDR3 has 12 residues. Germline CDR1 SQVTM, CDR2 ANQGSEA. The CDR3 region is CSVGLGSYEQYF.

This chain uses TRBV29-1 with TRBJ2-5; TCRdb lists TRBD2, though no DNA is available to test this call. This CDR3 comprises 17 residues. Germline V lookup: CDR1 SQVTM, CDR2 ANQGSEA. The CDR3 protein is CSVEGGLAGAVQETQYF.

The chain has TRBV7-3 and TRBJ2-1; TCRdb names TRBD1, which stays unverified in the absence of DNA. The CDR3 is 13 amino acids. CDR1 is SGHTA, CDR2 FQGTGA, per germline. The CDR3 spells CASSLFSGDEQFF.

The CDR3 protein is CASSSLTDPQETQYF. The gene calls are TRBV28 and TRBJ2-5; with no DNA, the TCRdb D assignment of TRBD1 cannot be verified. From germline, CDR1 is MDHEN and CDR2 SYDVKM. This CDR3 is built from 15 residues.

CDR3 sequence reads: CSVVRTGAYEQYF. The gene calls are TRBV29-1 and TRBJ2-7; the D gene TCRdb calls, TRBD1, cannot be checked with no DNA. Germline CDR1 SQVTM, CDR2 ANQGSEA. The CDR3 sequence is 13 residues long.

The chain couples TRBV7-9 to TRBJ1-6; the TCRdb D gene call, TRBD1, has no DNA to confirm it. CDR1 and CDR2 (germline): SEHNR, FQNEAQ (reference sequence). This CDR3 spans 14 amino acids. The CDR3 sequence is CASSLGGPGSPLHF.